Reported below is one T cell receptor beta chain. As originally analysed: Scientists estimated how many nucleated cells there were by amplifying reference gene primers. Sequencing used immunoSEQ multiplex PCR; TCRdb keeps in-frame clones, though not all of them. V, J and clone size are those of that table, while D and trimming were read from the DNA. The sample consists of some 64,000 clones, 70% to 85% of them appearing once. This sample was included in a study of blood T cell repertoires in COVID-19. On the study more broadly: Donors in the United States, Italy and Spain gave samples during acute or convalescent COVID-19. T cells, B-cell-depleted T cells, or PBMCs provided the cDNA or gDNA that served as material.

Germline CDR1 SGHTA, CDR2 FQGTGA. Losses at the gene ends were 5 bases for V and 5 bases for J; bases not matched to a gene: 12. This CDR3 spans 16 amino acids. Sequencing was carried out using peripheral blood. This TCR came from a man aged 55-75 years with acute or convalescent COVID-19. V gene TRBV7-3 combines with J gene TRBJ2-1; TRBD2 matches 7 bases. The CDR3 DNA follows: TGTGCCAGCAGCCAAAAGCGGGCTAGCGGAAACAATGAGCAGTTCTTC. Translation gives CASSQKRASGNNEQFF.